This record concerns one T cell receptor (beta chain) sequence. Antigen: not known. The data stem from a study of OX40 agonist ivuxolimab in advanced cancers. General study results and limits: Among the lowest peripheral clonal expansion occurred in 0.1-3.0 mg/kg partial responders. Antigen specificity of clonally expanded peripheral T cells was not established. CD4+ and CD8+ blood T cells expanded clonally by week 6 at 0.1 to 3.0 mg/kg. The study found that CD8+ T cells averaged more expanded clones than CD4+.

Clones were read by immunoSEQ multiplex PCR, and TCRdb kept only the in-frame ones, dropping some. The table has tens of thousands of clones, around 90% seen once. The specimen comprised CD4+ or CD8+ T cells sorted from blood, sampled in a trial of the OX40 agonist ivuxolimab. This sequence was found in an adult with an advanced solid tumor such as melanoma, head and neck, liver or kidney cancer.

Here the CDR3 DNA reads TGTGCCTGGATCAAAGGACAGTGGCATAATTCACCCCTCCACTTT. Protein product: CAWIKGQWHNSPLHF. This chain uses TRBV30 with TRBJ1-6; TRBD1 is a possible D gene (6 bases). The CDR3 has 15 residues. Germline lookup yields CDR1 GTSNPN and CDR2 SVGIG (reference sequence). V was cut by 4 bases and J by 5 bases, with 15 bases left in between.